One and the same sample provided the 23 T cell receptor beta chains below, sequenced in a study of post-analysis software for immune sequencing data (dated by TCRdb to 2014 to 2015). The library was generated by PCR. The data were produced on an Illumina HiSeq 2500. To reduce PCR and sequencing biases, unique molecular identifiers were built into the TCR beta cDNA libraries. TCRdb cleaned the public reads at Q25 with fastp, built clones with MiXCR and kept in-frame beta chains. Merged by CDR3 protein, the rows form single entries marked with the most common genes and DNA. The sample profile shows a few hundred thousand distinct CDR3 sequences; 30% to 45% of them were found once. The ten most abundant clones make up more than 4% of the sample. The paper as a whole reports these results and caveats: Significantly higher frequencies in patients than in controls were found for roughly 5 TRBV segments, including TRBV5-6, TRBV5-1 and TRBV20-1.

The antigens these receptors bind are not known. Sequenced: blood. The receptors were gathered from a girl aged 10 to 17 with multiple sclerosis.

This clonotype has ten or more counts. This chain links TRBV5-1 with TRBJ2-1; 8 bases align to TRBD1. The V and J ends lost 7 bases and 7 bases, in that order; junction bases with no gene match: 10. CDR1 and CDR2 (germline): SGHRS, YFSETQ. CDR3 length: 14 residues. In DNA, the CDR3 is TGCGCCAGCCGATTGCTACAGGGGGGAAATGAGCAGTTCTTC. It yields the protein CASRLLQGGNEQFF.

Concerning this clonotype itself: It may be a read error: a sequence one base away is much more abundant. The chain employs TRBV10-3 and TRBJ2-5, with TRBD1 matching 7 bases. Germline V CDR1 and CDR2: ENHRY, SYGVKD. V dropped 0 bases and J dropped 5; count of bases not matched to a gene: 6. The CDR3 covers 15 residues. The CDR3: CAISESRRGRETQYF. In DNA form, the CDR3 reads TGTGCCATCAGTGAGTCGAGAAGGGGGCGGGAGACCCAGTACTTC.

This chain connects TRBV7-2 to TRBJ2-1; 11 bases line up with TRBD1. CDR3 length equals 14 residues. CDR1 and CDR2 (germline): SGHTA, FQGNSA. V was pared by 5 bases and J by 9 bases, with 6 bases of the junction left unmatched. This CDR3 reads CASSEDRGPGEQFF. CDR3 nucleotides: TGTGCCAGCAGCGAGGACAGGGGGCCGGGTGAGCAGTTCTTC.

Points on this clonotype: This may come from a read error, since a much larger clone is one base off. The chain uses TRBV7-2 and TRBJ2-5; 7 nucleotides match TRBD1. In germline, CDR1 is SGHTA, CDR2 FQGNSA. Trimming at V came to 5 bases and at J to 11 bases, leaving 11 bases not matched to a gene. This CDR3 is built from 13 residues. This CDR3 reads CASSPDRDNEQYF. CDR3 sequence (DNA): TGTGCCAGCAGCCCCGACAGGGACAATGAGCAGTACTTC. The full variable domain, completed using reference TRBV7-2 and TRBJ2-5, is GAGVSQSPSNKVTEKGKDVELRCDPISGHTALYWYRQSLGQGLEFLIYFQGNSAPDKSGLPSDRFSAERTGGSVSTLTIQRTQQEDSAVYLCASSPDRDNEQYFGPGTRLLVL.

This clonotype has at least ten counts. This chain's CDR3 is CASSPSGHDTQYF. As DNA, the CDR3 is TGTGCCAGCAGCCCCAGCGGGCATGATACGCAGTATTTT. The chain has TRBV7-9 and TRBJ2-3, with D perhaps TRBD2 (6 bases). CDR1 is SEHNR, CDR2 FQNEAQ, per germline (reference sequence). Trimming shortened V by 5 bases and J by 6 bases, and 12 bases separated the two germline ends. The CDR3 has 13 amino acids.

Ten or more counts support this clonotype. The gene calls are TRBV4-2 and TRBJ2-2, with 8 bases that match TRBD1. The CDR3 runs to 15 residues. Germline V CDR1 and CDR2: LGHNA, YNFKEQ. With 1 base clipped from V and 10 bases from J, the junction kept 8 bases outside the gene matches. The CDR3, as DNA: TGTGCCAGCAGCCAAGTATCCGGACAGGGAGAGGAGCTGTTTTTT. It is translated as CASSQVSGQGEELFF.

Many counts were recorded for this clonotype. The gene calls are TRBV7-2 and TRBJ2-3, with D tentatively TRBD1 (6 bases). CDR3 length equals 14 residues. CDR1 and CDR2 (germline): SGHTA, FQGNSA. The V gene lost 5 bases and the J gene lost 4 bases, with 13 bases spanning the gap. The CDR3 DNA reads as TGTGCCAGCAGCCGCCCAGGGGATGCAGATACGCAGTATTTT. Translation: CASSRPGDADTQYF. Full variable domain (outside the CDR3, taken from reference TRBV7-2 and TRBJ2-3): GAGVSQSPSNKVTEKGKDVELRCDPISGHTALYWYRQSLGQGLEFLIYFQGNSAPDKSGLPSDRFSAERTGGSVSTLTIQRTQQEDSAVYLCASSRPGDADTQYFGPGTRLTVL.

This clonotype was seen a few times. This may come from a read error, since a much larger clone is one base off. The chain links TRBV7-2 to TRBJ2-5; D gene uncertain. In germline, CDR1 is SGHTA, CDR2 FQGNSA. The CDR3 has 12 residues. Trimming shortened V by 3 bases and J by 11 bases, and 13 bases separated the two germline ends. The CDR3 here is CASSLATGEQYF. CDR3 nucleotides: TGTGCCAGCAGCTTGGCCACGGGTGAGCAGTACTTC.

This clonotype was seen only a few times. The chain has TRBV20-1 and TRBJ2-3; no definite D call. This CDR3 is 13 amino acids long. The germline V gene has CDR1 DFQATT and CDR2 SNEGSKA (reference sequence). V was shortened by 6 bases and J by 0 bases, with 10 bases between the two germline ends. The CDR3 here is CSAASTSTDTQYF. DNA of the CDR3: TGCAGTGCCGCCAGTACTAGCACAGATACGCAGTATTTT.

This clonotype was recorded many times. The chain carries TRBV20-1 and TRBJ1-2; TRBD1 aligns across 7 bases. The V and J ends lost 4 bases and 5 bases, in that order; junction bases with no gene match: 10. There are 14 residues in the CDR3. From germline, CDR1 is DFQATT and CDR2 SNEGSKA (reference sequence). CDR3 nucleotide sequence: TGCAGTGCTACCCGCTCAGGGGGGGCATATGGCTACACCTTC. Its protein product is CSATRSGGAYGYTF.

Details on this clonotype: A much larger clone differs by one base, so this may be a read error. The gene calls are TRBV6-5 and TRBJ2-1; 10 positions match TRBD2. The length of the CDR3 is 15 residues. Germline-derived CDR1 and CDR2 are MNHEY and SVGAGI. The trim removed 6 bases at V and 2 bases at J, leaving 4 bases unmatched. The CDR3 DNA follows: TGTGCCAGCAGCCAACTAGCGGGGACCTACAATGAGCAGTTCTTC. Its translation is CASSQLAGTYNEQFF.

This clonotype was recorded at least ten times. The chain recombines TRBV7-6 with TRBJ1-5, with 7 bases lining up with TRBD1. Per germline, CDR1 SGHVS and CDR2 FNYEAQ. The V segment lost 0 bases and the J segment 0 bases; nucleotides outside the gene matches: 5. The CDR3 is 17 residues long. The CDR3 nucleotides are TGTGCCAGCAGCTTAGCAGGGGGCCTCGGTAGCAATCAGCCCCAGCATTTT. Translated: CASSLAGGLGSNQPQHF.

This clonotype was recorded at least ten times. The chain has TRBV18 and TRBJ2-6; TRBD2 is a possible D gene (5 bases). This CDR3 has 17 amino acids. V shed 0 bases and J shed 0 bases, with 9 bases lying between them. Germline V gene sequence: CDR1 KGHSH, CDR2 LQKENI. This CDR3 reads CASSPPVGSSGANVLTF. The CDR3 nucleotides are TGTGCCAGCTCACCACCGGTTGGGAGCTCTGGGGCCAACGTCCTGACTTTC.

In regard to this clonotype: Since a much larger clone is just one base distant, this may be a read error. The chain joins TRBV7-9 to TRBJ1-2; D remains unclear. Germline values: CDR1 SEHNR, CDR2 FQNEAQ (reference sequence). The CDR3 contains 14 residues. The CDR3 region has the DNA TGTGCCAACAGCTTAGAGATCCCTAACTATGGCTACACCTTC. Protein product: CANSLEIPNYGYTF.

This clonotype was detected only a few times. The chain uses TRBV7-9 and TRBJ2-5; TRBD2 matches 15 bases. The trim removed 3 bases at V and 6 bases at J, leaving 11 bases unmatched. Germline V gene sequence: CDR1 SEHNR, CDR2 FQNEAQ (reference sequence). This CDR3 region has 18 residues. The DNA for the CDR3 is TGTGCCAGCAGCTTTCACTCCGGGACTAGCGGGAGGAGGAAGACCCAGTACTTC. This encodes CASSFHSGTSGRRKTQYF.

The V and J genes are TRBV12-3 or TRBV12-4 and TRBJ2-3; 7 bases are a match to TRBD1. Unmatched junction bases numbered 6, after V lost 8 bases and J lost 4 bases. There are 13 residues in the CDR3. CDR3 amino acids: CASGRGSADTQYF. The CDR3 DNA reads TGTGCCAGCGGCAGGGGGAGCGCAGATACGCAGTATTTT.

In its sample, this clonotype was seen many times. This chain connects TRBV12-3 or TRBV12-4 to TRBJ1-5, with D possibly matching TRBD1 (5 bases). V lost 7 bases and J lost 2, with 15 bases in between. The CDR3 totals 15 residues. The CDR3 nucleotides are TGTGCCAGCACTTTGGGGGACGTCGGCAATCAGCCCCAGCATTTT. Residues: CASTLGDVGNQPQHF.

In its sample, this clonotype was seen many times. CDR3 in amino acids: CASSPLSPGYTF. DNA for the CDR3: TGTGCCAGCAGTCCACTATCCCCTGGCTACACCTTC. The gene calls are TRBV12-3 or TRBV12-4 and TRBJ1-2; D is unresolved. CDR3 length: 12 amino acids. Trimming shortened V by 5 bases and J by 7 bases, and 11 bases separated the two germline ends.

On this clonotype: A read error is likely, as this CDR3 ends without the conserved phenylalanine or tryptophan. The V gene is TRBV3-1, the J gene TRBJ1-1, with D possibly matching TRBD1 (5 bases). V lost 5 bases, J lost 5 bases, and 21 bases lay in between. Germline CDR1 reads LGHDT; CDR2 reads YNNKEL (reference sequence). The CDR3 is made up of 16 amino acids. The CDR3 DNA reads TGTGCCAGCAGCGTCGGCGGGGGGAGGGGACGGACTGAAGCTTTCGTT. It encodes CASSVGGGRGRTEAFV.

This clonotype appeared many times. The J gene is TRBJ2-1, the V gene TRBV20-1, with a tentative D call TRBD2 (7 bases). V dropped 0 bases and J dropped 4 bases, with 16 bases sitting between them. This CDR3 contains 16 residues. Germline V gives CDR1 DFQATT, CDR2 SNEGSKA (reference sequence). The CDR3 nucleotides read TGCAGTGCTAGAGATTTGCGGGGGCGATCATACAATGAGCAGTTCTTC. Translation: CSARDLRGRSYNEQFF.

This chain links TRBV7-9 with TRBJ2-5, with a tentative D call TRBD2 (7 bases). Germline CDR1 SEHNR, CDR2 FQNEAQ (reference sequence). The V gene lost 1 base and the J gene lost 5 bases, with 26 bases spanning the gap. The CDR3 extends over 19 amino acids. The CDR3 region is CASSLDKFGGGSFRETQYF. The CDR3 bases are TGTGCCAGCAGCTTAGATAAATTTGGCGGGGGCTCCTTTCGGGAGACCCAGTACTTC.

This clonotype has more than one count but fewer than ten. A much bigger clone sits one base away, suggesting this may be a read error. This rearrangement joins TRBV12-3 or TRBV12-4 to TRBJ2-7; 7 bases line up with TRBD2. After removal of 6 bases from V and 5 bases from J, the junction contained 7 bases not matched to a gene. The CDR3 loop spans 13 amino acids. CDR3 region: CASRPGTIDEQYF. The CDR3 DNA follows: TGTGCCAGCAGACCCGGGACTATCGACGAGCAGTACTTC.

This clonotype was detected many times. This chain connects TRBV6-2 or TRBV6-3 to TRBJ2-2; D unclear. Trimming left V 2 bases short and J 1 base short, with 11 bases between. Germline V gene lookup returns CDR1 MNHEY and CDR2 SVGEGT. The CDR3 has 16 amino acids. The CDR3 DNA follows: TGTGCCAGCAGTTACGCCGTGAGCCAGAACACCGGGGAGCTGTTTTTT. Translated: CASSYAVSQNTGELFF.